At least ten counts were recorded for the clone carrying this TCR beta chain. Its antigen is unidentified. The sample originates from a study of T cells in Graves' hyperthyroidism and ophthalmopathy. Study results and limitations: Peripheral blood also featured most of the thyroid clonotypes expanded above 0.001.

Per germline, CDR1 SGDLS and CDR2 YYNGEE. The CDR3 runs 12 residues. V lost 4 bases, J lost 4 bases, and 8 bases lay in between. It was RNA transcripts that yielded the amplified TCR beta CDR3 regions. An initial round of RT-PCR targeting the TCR CDR3 relied on the HTBI primer set. TCRdb reprocessed the multiplex PCR reads via MiXCR and lists one record per CDR3 protein. The table lists more than 150,000 distinct CDR3 sequences, approximately 15% of them singletons. The patients, who ranged from 18 to 65 in age, presented with newly diagnosed hyperthyroidism lasting under 2 months. The study excluded patients with uncontrolled infection, other autoimmune disease, pregnancy or lactation. Clinical symptoms, serum thyroxine and TRAb, thyroid ultrasound and orbital computed tomography were used for the diagnoses.

This chain uses TRBV9 with TRBJ1-2; TRBD1 is a possible D gene (5 bases). This sequence originates from a woman aged 45-65 years with Graves' hyperthyroidism. The source material was blood. DNA for the CDR3: TGTGCCAGCAGCAGACAGATCTATGGCTACACCTTC. This gives the protein CASSRQIYGYTF.